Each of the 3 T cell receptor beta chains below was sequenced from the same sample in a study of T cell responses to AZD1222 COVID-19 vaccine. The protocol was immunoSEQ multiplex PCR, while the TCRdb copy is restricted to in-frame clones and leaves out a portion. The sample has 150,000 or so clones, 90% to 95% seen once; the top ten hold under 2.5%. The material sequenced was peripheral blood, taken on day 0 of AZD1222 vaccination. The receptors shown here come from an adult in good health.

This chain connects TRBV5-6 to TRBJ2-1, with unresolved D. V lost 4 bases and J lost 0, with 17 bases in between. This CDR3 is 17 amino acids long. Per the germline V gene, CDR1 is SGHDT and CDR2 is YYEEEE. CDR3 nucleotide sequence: TGTGCCAGCAGCAGAACGGCAGGTGGCTACTCCTACAATGAGCAGTTCTTC. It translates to CASSRTAGGYSYNEQFF.

The CDR3 sequence is CASSQASGRGETQYF. The CDR3 DNA follows: TGTGCCAGCAGCCAGGCTAGCGGGAGAGGTGAGACCCAGTACTTC. The chain couples TRBV3-1 (or the pseudogene TRBV3-2) to TRBJ2-5; 10 bases map to TRBD2. Germline CDR1 reads LGHDT; CDR2 reads YNNKEL (reference sequence). With 3 bases clipped from V and 5 bases from J, the junction kept 6 bases outside the gene matches. This CDR3 region has 15 residues.

The DNA for the CDR3 is TGTGCCAGTAGGGTTGGGAATTCCGAAGCTTTCTTT. It codes for CASRVGNSEAFF. The genes are TRBV19 and TRBJ1-1; no firm D call. This CDR3 has 12 residues. CDR1 LNHDA and CDR2 SQIVND come from the germline V gene (reference sequence). The ends were cut back, 6 bases at V and 8 bases at J, with 13 bases in the middle. Based on the CDR3 plus reference TRBV19 and TRBJ1-1, the full variable domain is DGGITQSPKYLFRKEGQNVTLSCEQNLNHDAMYWYRQDPGQGLRLIYYSQIVNDFQKGDIAEGYSVSREKKESFPLTVTSAQKNPTAFYLCASRVGNSEAFFGQGTRLTVV.